This TCR beta chain was recovered during a study of blood T cells in healthy people across ages. Findings and caveats of the study: Observed TCR beta diversity per million T cells went down as age went up. This fall followed a roughly linear course with age.

The CDR3 is 13 residues long. Germline-derived CDR1 and CDR2 are DFQATT and SNEGSKA (reference sequence). After removal of 5 bases from V and 3 bases from J, the junction contained 4 bases not matched to a gene. Each of the donors had roughly 9.4 milliliters of peripheral blood drawn into EDTA-treated Vacutainer tubes. PCR was performed a second time for about 6 to 12 cycles using a sample-barcoded 5' primer and a J-beta primer mix. Every single cDNA molecule received a tag from a template-switch adaptor with 12 random nucleotides. TCRdb re-analysed the 5' RACE reads in MiXCR, keeping a single row per CDR3 protein. Here the sample spans 1.5 million to 2 million distinct CDR3 sequences, 49% being singletons. Notes on this clonotype: Its antigen remains unidentified.

This receptor was identified in a middle-aged woman in good health. Specimen: blood. The chain links TRBV20-1 to TRBJ2-4, with TRBD1 identical over 7 bases. CDR3 DNA: TGCAGTGCTCGGAGGACAGGCAAAAACATTCAGTACTTC. Its translation is CSARRTGKNIQYF.